The 8 T cell receptor beta chains listed next were all sequenced from one sample in a study of PD-1 blockade in mismatch repair-deficient tumors. Only in-frame clones appear in the TCRdb table, and some are missing; sequencing was by immunoSEQ multiplex PCR. There are 11,000 to 15,000 clones in the sample; 75% to 85% occur only once, and less than 2% lies in the top ten. The material was PBMCs, obtained roughly 15 weeks after starting pembrolizumab. Source of these receptors: an adult with mismatch repair-deficient cancer.

This clone has just one count. This chain uses TRBV4-1 with TRBJ2-5, with 9 bases aligning to TRBD2. The CDR3 totals 16 residues. V lost 3 bases and J lost 5; bases outside the gene matches: 10. Germline values: CDR1 MGHRA, CDR2 YSYEKL. The CDR3 DNA is TGCGCCAGCAGCCAGTTCCAGGCGGGAGGGCTGGAGACCCAGTACTTC. Translating it yields CASSQFQAGGLETQYF.

The chain recombines TRBV5-1 with TRBJ2-5; TRBD1 is a possible D gene (5 bases). The ends were cut back, 4 bases at V and 5 bases at J, with 6 bases in the middle. CDR1 and CDR2 (germline): SGHRS, YFSETQ. The length of the CDR3 is 11 residues. Here the CDR3 DNA reads TGCGCCAGCAGCAAGGGGGAGACCCAGTACTTC. Encoded protein: CASSKGETQYF.

V gene TRBV7-2 combines with J gene TRBJ2-2; 8 bases are a match to TRBD2. This CDR3 has 20 amino acids. The germline V gene encodes CDR1 SGHTA and CDR2 FQGNSA. V lost 0 bases and J lost 0; bases outside the gene matches: 12. The chain's CDR3 is CASSLAEIAGPPPNTGELFF. CDR3 sequence (DNA): TGTGCCAGCAGCTTAGCCGAGATAGCGGGGCCCCCCCCGAACACCGGGGAGCTGTTTTTT.

This chain links TRBV5-1 with TRBJ1-2; 10 bases are a match to TRBD1. Trimming cost V 0 bases and J 6 bases; bases outside gene matches: 2. CDR1 is SGHRS and CDR2 is YFSETQ in the germline V gene. The CDR3 extends over 14 amino acids. DNA for the CDR3: TGCGCCAGCAGCTTGGCCGGGACAGGGGATGGCTACACCTTC. This encodes CASSLAGTGDGYTF. The full variable domain, with the rest looked up from reference TRBV5-1 and TRBJ1-2, is KAGVTQTPRYLIKTRGQQVTLSCSPISGHRSVSWYQQTPGQGLQFLFEYFSETQRNKGNFPGRFSGRQFSNSRSEMNVSTLELGDSALYLCASSLAGTGDGYTFGSGTRLTVV.

CDR3 region: CASRELAGVGNEQFF. The CDR3 nucleotides read TGTGCCAGTAGGGAACTAGCGGGAGTTGGCAATGAGCAGTTCTTC. This rearrangement joins TRBV19 to TRBJ2-1, with TRBD2 matching over 11 bases. Trimming removed 6 bases from V and 6 bases from J; junction bases left unmatched: 7. This CDR3 has 15 residues. Germline V lookup: CDR1 LNHDA, CDR2 SQIVND (reference sequence). The variable domain in full, completed from reference TRBV19 and TRBJ2-1, reads DGGITQSPKYLFRKEGQNVTLSCEQNLNHDAMYWYRQDPGQGLRLIYYSQIVNDFQKGDIAEGYSVSREKKESFPLTVTSAQKNPTAFYLCASRELAGVGNEQFFGPGTRLTVL.

A few counts support this clone. The chain is built from TRBV30 and TRBJ2-1; 12 bases fit TRBD2. Germline trimming cut 8 bases from V and 4 bases from J; bases unmatched to any gene: 6. This CDR3 is built from 14 residues. Germline V gene sequence: CDR1 GTSNPN, CDR2 SVGIG (reference sequence). DNA for the CDR3: TGTGCCGCTAGCGGGAGGGCCTCATACAATGAGCAGTTCTTC. This codes for CAASGRASYNEQFF.

The chain has TRBV18 and TRBJ2-2; 8 bases map to TRBD1. V was clipped by 5 bases and J by 3 bases; unmatched bases: 14. CDR3 length: 18 amino acids. Per germline, CDR1 KGHSH and CDR2 LQKENI. CDR3 residues: CASSKGGGTGSYTGELFF. The CDR3 nucleotides are TGTGCCAGCTCAAAAGGAGGCGGGACAGGAAGTTACACCGGGGAGCTGTTTTTT.

This chain uses TRBV18 with TRBJ1-1, with TRBD1 matching over 9 bases. The germline gives CDR1 KGHSH, CDR2 LQKENI. Losses at the gene ends were 3 bases for V and 0 bases for J; bases not matched to a gene: 2. This CDR3 has 15 amino acids. The CDR3 is CASSPGTGLNTEAFF. The CDR3, as DNA: TGTGCCAGCTCACCGGGGACAGGGCTGAACACTGAAGCTTTCTTT.